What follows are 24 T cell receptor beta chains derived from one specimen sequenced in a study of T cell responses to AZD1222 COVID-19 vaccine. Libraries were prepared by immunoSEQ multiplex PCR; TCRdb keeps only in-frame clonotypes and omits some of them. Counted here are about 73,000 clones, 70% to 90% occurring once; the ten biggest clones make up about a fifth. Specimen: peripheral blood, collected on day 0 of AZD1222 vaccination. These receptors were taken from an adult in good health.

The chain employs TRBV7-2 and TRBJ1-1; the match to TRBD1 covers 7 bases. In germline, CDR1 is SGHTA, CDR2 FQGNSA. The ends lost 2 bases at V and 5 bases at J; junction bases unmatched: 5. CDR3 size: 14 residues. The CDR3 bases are TGTGCCAGCAGCTTAAGTCACAGGGGTACTGAAGCTTTCTTT. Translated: CASSLSHRGTEAFF.

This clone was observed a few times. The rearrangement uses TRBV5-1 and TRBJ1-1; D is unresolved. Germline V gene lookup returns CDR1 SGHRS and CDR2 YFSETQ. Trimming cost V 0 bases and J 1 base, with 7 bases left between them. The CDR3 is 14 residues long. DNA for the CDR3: TGCGCCAGCAGCTTGGCTCAGACGAACACTGAAGCTTTCTTT. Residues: CASSLAQTNTEAFF.

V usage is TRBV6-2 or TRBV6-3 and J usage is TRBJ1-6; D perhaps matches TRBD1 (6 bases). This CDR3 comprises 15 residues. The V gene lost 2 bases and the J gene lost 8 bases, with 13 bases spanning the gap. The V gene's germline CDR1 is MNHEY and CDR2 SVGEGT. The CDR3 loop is CASSYRTGTDSPLHF. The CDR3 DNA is TGTGCCAGCAGTTACCGAACAGGGACTGATTCACCCCTCCACTTT.

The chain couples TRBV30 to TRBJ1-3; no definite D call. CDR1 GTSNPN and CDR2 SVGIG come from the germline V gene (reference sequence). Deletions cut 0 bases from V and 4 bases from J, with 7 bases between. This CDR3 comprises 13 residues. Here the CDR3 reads CAWSVSQGNTIYF. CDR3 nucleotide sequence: TGTGCCTGGAGTGTAAGCCAGGGAAACACCATATATTTT.

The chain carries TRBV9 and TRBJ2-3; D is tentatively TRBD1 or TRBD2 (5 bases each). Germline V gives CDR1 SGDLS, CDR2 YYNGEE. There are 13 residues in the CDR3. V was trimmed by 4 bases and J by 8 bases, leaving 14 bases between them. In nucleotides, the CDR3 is TGTGCCAGCAGCTACGGGACGGCGACTACGCAGTATTTT. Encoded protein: CASSYGTATTQYF.

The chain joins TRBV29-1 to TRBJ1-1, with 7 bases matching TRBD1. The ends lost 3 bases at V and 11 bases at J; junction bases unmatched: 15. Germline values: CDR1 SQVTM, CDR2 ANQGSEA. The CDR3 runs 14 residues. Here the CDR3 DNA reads TGCAGCGTTGATATTGGGACAGAAGGTTCGAGGGCTTTCTTT. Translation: CSVDIGTEGSRAFF.

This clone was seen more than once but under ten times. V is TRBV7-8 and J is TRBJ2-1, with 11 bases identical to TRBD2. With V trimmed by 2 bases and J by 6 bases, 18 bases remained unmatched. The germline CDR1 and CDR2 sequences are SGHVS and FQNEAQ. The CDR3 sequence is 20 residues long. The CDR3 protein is CASSLNQKLLLAGESNEQFF. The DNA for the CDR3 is TGTGCCAGCAGCTTAAACCAAAAATTACTACTAGCGGGAGAAAGCAATGAGCAGTTCTTC.

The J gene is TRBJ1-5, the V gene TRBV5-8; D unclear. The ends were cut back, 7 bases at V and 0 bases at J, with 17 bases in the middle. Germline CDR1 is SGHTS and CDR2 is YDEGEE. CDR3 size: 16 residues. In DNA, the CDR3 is TGTGCCAGCGGCGCCACGAAGTCGTATAGCAATCAGCCCCAGCATTTT. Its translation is CASGATKSYSNQPQHF.

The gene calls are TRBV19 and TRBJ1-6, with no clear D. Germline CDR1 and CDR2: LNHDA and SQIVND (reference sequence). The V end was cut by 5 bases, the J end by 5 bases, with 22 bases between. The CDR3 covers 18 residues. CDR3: CASSLNSRARNNNSPLHF. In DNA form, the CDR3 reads TGTGCCAGTAGTTTAAATAGTAGGGCCAGGAATAATAATTCACCCCTCCACTTT. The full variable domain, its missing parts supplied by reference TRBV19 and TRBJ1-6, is DGGITQSPKYLFRKEGQNVTLSCEQNLNHDAMYWYRQDPGQGLRLIYYSQIVNDFQKGDIAEGYSVSREKKESFPLTVTSAQKNPTAFYLCASSLNSRARNNNSPLHFGNGTRLTVT.

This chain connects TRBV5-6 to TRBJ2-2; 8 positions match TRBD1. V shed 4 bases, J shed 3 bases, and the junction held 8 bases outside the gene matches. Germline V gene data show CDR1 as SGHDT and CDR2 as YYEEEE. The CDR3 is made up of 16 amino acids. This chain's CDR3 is CASSRLQGAYTGELFF. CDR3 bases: TGTGCCAGCAGCCGTCTCCAGGGGGCGTACACCGGGGAGCTGTTTTTT. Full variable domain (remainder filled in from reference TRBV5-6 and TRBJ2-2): DAGVTQSPTHLIKTRGQQVTLRCSPKSGHDTVSWYQQALGQGPQFIFQYYEEEERQRGNFPDRFSGHQFPNYSSELNVNALLLGDSALYLCASSRLQGAYTGELFFGEGSRLTVL.

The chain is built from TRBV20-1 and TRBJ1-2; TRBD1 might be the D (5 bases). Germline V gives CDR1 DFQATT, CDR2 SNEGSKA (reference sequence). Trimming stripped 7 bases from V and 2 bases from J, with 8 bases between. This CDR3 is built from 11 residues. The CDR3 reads CSGRDNYGYTF. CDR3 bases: TGCAGTGGCCGGGACAACTATGGCTACACCTTC.

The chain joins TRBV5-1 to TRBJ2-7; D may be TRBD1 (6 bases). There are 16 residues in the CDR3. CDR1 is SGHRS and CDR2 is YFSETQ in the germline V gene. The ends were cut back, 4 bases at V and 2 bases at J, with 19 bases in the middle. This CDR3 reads CASSTLQGNGPYEQYF. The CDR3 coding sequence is TGCGCCAGCAGCACCCTGCAGGGGAATGGTCCCTACGAGCAGTACTTC.

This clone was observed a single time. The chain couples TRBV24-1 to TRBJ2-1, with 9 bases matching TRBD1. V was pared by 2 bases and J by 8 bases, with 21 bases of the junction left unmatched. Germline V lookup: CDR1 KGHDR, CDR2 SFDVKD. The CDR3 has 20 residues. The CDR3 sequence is CATSDSGQGLASGLYDEQFF. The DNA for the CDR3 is TGTGCCACCAGTGATTCGGGACAGGGTCTAGCGTCAGGGTTGTATGATGAGCAGTTCTTC.

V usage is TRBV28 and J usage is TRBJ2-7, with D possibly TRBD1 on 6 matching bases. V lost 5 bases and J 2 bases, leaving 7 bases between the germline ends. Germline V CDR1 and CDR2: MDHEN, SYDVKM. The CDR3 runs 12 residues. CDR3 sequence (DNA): TGTGCCAGCAGTCCAGGGGCCTACGAGCAGTACTTC. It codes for CASSPGAYEQYF.

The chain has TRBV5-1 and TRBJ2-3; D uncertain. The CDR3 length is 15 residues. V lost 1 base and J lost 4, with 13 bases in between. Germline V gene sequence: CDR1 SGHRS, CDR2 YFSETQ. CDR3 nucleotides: TGCGCCAGCAGCTTGACTACCACCCGCGCAGATACGCAGTATTTT. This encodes CASSLTTTRADTQYF.

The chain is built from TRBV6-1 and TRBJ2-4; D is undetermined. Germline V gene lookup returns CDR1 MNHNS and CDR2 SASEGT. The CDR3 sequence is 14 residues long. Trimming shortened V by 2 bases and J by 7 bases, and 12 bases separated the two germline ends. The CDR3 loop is CASSELSTENIQYF. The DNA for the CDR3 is TGTGCCAGCAGTGAATTGTCAACGGAGAACATTCAGTACTTC.

In DNA, the CDR3 is TGTGCCAGCAGTGACTCCTGGACAGGGTTCTACACCTTC. It translates to CASSDSWTGFYTF. The J gene is TRBJ1-2, the V gene TRBV6-4, with 8 nucleotides matching TRBD1. The CDR3 runs 13 residues. Looked up from germline, CDR1 is MRHNA and CDR2 is SNTAGT. J lost 10 bases, V lost 0 bases, and 4 bases had no gene match.

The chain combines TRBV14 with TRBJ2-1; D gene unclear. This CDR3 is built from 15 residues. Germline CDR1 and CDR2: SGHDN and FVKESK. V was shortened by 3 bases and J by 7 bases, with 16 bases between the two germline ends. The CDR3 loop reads CASSQILVVANEQFF. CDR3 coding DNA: TGTGCCAGCAGCCAGATCTTAGTAGTCGCTAATGAGCAGTTCTTC.

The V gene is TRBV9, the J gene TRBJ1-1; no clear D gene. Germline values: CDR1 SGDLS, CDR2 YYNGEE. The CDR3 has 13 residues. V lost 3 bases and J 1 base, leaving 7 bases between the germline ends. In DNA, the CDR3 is TGTGCCAGCAGCGCGATTCCGAACACTGAAGCTTTCTTT. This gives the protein CASSAIPNTEAFF.

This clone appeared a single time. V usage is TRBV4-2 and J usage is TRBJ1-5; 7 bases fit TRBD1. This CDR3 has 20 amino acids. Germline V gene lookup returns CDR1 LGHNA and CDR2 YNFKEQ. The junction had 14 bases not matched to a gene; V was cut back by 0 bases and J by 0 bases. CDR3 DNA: TGTGCCAGCAGCCAAGATTCCCAGGGGGAGGCCCCGTATAGCAATCAGCCCCAGCATTTT. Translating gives CASSQDSQGEAPYSNQPQHF.

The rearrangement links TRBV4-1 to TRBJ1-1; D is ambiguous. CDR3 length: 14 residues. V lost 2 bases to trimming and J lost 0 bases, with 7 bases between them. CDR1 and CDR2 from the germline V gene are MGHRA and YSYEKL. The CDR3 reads CASSQRDVNTEAFF. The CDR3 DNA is TGCGCCAGCAGCCAACGGGATGTGAACACTGAAGCTTTCTTT.

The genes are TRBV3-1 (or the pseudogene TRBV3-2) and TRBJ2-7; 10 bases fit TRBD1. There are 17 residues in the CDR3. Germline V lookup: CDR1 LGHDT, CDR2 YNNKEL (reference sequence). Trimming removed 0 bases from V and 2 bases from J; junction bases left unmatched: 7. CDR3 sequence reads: CASSQDYPGQGPYEQYF. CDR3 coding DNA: TGTGCCAGCAGCCAAGATTATCCGGGACAGGGGCCCTACGAGCAGTACTTC.

CDR3 amino acids: CASSSWTGEETQYF. The DNA for the CDR3 is TGTGCCAGTAGTTCGTGGACAGGCGAAGAGACCCAGTACTTC. The rearrangement links TRBV19 to TRBJ2-5; 7 bases fit TRBD1. Germline V gene lookup returns CDR1 LNHDA and CDR2 SQIVND (reference sequence). Germline trimming cut 5 bases from V and 3 bases from J; bases unmatched to any gene: 6. The CDR3 has 14 residues.

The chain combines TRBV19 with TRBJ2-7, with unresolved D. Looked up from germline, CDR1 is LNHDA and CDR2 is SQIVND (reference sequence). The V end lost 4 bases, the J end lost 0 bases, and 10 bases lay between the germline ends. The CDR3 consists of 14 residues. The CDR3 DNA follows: TGTGCCAGTAGTAATTCCGGAAACTCCTACGAGCAGTACTTC. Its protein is CASSNSGNSYEQYF.